One sample yielded the 21 T cell receptor beta chains listed below, sequenced in a study of Graves' ophthalmopathy and Graves' hyperthyroidism. Beta-chain TCR CDR3 regions were amplified from RNA transcripts. Scientists carried out first-round RT-PCR using HTBI primers and then a second-round multiplex PCR. Using its own MiXCR run on the multiplex PCR reads, TCRdb lists one record per CDR3 protein. The sample has 300,000 to 450,000 distinct CDR3 sequences, 15% to 20% seen once; the top ten hold around 2.4%. The material sequenced was peripheral blood. These receptors came from an adult woman with stable Graves' hyperthyroidism.

The chain is built from TRBV9 and TRBJ2-7; 7 bases are shared with TRBD2. V trimming: 1 base; J trimming: 5 bases; junction bases outside the gene matches: 6. Germline V gene data show CDR1 as SGDLS and CDR2 as YYNGEE. The CDR3 has 14 amino acids. CDR3 sequence (DNA): TGTGCCAGCAGCGTAAATGGCGGGAGCGACGAGCAGTACTTC. The encoded protein is CASSVNGGSDEQYF.

In this sample, this clonotype turned up many times. This chain uses TRBV7-2 with TRBJ2-7; D is perhaps TRBD1 (6 bases). This CDR3 spans 15 amino acids. The V gene's germline CDR1 is SGHTA and CDR2 FQGNSA. Trimming took off 5 bases at V and 0 bases at J, with 14 bases between the two ends. The CDR3 here is CASSLQQGLSYEQYF. As DNA, the CDR3 is TGTGCCAGCAGCCTCCAACAGGGCCTCTCCTACGAGCAGTACTTC.

On this clonotype itself: Given a much more abundant clone one base away, this may be a read error. This CDR3 is missing its conserved last phenylalanine or tryptophan, likely due to a read error. As DNA, the CDR3 is TGTGCCAGCAGCTTGTGGCAGATCAACACTGAAGCTTTCCTT. Protein: CASSLWQINTEAFL. This rearrangement joins TRBV5-4 to TRBJ1-1, with unresolved D. Between the trimmed V and J ends, which lost 1 base and 2 bases, there was a span of 9 bases. The CDR3 extends over 14 amino acids. Looked up from germline, CDR1 is SGHNT and CDR2 is YYREEE (reference sequence).

The sample holds many counts of this clonotype. The rearrangement joins TRBV2 to TRBJ2-1, with 12 bases aligning to TRBD2. V gave up 5 bases and J gave up 0 bases; unmatched junction bases: 8. CDR3 length: 18 amino acids. The V gene's germline CDR1 is SNHLY and CDR2 FYNNEI. The CDR3 reads CASSFSSGRASSYNEQFF. In DNA, the CDR3 is TGTGCCAGCAGTTTCTCTAGCGGGAGGGCAAGCTCCTACAATGAGCAGTTCTTC.

As concerns this clonotype: A much bigger clone sits one base away, suggesting this may be a read error. This chain connects TRBV12-3 or TRBV12-4 to TRBJ2-5; 8 bases agree with TRBD2. CDR3 length: 15 amino acids. For the CDR3, the DNA is TGTGCCAGCAAGAAGAGCGGGAGCCAAGCGGAGACCAAGTACTTC. Translation gives CASKKSGSQAETKYF.

This clonotype was recorded many times. The CDR3 carries no conserved terminal phenylalanine or tryptophan, so it likely arises from a read error. This chain uses TRBV11-2 with TRBJ2-7, with TRBD2 matching 7 bases. Germline V gene sequence: CDR1 SGHAT, CDR2 FQNNGV. J was trimmed by 6 bases and V by 2 bases; bases with no gene match: 7. This CDR3 is built from 14 residues. The CDR3 loop reads CASSLSWPSGEQYL. CDR3 coding DNA: TGTGCCAGCAGCTTAAGTTGGCCTAGCGGCGAGCAGTACCTC.

This clonotype was seen repeatedly, ten times or more. The J gene is TRBJ1-2, the V gene TRBV7-9; no definite D call. Germline V lookup: CDR1 SEHNR, CDR2 FQNEAQ (reference sequence). Deletions cut 1 base from V and 2 bases from J, with 11 bases between. This CDR3 has 15 amino acids. The CDR3 nucleotides are TGTGCCAGCAGCTTAGTATTAGGACGGAACTATGGCTACACCTTC. This sequence encodes CASSLVLGRNYGYTF.

This chain uses TRBV5-1 with TRBJ2-2; possibly TRBD2 for D (6 bases). This CDR3 has 14 amino acids. Germline V gene lookup returns CDR1 SGHRS and CDR2 YFSETQ. V was clipped by 4 bases and J by 4 bases, with 11 bases between them. DNA of the CDR3: TGCGCCAGCAGCCCGGGACTGCCCACCGGGGAGCTGTTTTTT. Translation: CASSPGLPTGELFF.

The sample holds many counts of this clonotype. Given a much more abundant clone one base away, this may be a read error. The V and J genes are TRBV12-5 and TRBJ2-7, with 9 bases matching TRBD1. The CDR3 runs 16 residues. Germline V gene data show CDR1 as LGHNT and CDR2 as FRNRAP. V dropped 4 bases and J dropped 2; count of bases not matched to a gene: 9. The CDR3 here is CASGSATDRGAYEQYF. The CDR3 bases are TGTGCTAGTGGTTCCGCGACCGACAGGGGGGCCTACGAGCAGTACTTC.

Ten or more counts support this clonotype. This chain joins TRBV27 and TRBJ2-7; 7 positions match TRBD2. Germline CDR1 is MNHEY and CDR2 is SMNVEV (reference sequence). V dropped 5 bases and J dropped 2; count of bases not matched to a gene: 6. This CDR3 region has 14 residues. Here the CDR3 DNA reads TGTGCCAGCAGTGTGGGCGGGAGTACCTACGAGCAGTACTTC. This encodes CASSVGGSTYEQYF.

This clonotype has ten or more counts. The V gene is TRBV3-1, the J gene TRBJ1-1; a weak D match, TRBD1 (5 bases). Trimming shortened V by 1 base and J by 5 bases, and 11 bases separated the two germline ends. The CDR3 is made up of 14 amino acids. CDR1 is LGHDT, CDR2 YNNKEL, per germline (reference sequence). DNA for the CDR3: TGTGCCAGCAGCCAAGTGGGACGGCCTACTGAAGCTTTCTTT. Translated, it gives CASSQVGRPTEAFF.

In its sample, this clonotype was seen many times. The chain uses TRBV20-1 and TRBJ2-5, with D unclear. Trimming shortened V by 0 bases and J by 1 base, and 9 bases separated the two germline ends. The V gene's germline CDR1 is DFQATT and CDR2 SNEGSKA (reference sequence). CDR3 length: 14 amino acids. For the CDR3, the DNA is TGCAGTGCTAGAGATCGCGTCCTCCAAGAGACCCAGTACTTC. The encoded protein is CSARDRVLQETQYF.

This rearrangement joins TRBV15 to TRBJ2-3; 8 bases align to TRBD2. With V trimmed by 3 bases and J by 8 bases, 16 bases remained unmatched. The CDR3 runs to 17 residues. The germline V gene has CDR1 LNHNV and CDR2 YYDKDF (reference sequence). The CDR3 loop reads CATSSRGGRSPGGTQYF. CDR3 bases: TGTGCCACCAGCAGTAGGGGCGGGAGGTCCCCTGGTGGTACGCAGTATTTT.

The sample holds many counts of this clonotype. The chain links TRBV7-9 to TRBJ1-2; TRBD1 is a possible D gene (5 bases). The CDR3 totals 14 residues. Looked up from germline, CDR1 is SEHNR and CDR2 is FQNEAQ (reference sequence). The ends were cut back, 1 base at V and 4 bases at J, with 10 bases in the middle. CDR3 amino acids: CASSLGPGFYGYTF. CDR3 DNA sequence: TGTGCCAGCAGCTTAGGTCCAGGGTTCTATGGCTACACCTTC.

This sequence joins TRBV27 and TRBJ2-2; 7 nucleotides match TRBD2. Germline CDR1 MNHEY, CDR2 SMNVEV (reference sequence). V gave up 5 bases and J gave up 14 bases; unmatched junction bases: 5. This CDR3 region has 11 residues. The CDR3 sequence is CASSGRLALFF. CDR3 DNA: TGTGCCAGCAGTGGCAGACTAGCTCTGTTTTTT.

This clonotype was seen ten or more times. The chain has TRBV27 and TRBJ2-2, with a tentative D call TRBD1 (5 bases). CDR1 is MNHEY and CDR2 is SMNVEV in the germline V gene (reference sequence). V was shortened by 5 bases and J by 4 bases, with 17 bases between the two germline ends. This CDR3 spans 16 amino acids. CDR3 sequence: CASSHQLPQGTGELFF. CDR3 sequence (DNA): TGTGCCAGCAGTCATCAACTGCCTCAGGGCACCGGGGAGCTGTTTTTT.

The chain has TRBV18 and TRBJ2-7, with D unresolved. The CDR3 runs to 14 residues. Germline CDR1 and CDR2: KGHSH and LQKENI. The V gene lost 2 bases and the J gene lost 0 bases, with 8 bases spanning the gap. DNA for the CDR3: TGTGCCAGCTCACCAGGGGTAAGCTCCTACGAGCAGTACTTC. It specifies CASSPGVSSYEQYF.

This clonotype was observed at least ten times. The J gene is TRBJ2-6, the V gene TRBV12-3 or TRBV12-4; the match to TRBD1 covers 10 bases. Trimming removed 4 bases from V and 0 bases from J; junction bases left unmatched: 6. The CDR3 covers 18 residues. Here the CDR3 DNA reads TGTGCCAGCAGTTGGTCCGGGACAGGGGTCTCTGGGGCCAACGTCCTGACTTTC. Translated, it gives CASSWSGTGVSGANVLTF.

This clonotype was observed at least ten times. V is TRBV5-4 and J is TRBJ2-5, with 9 positions matching TRBD2. This CDR3 is built from 14 residues. The germline CDR1 and CDR2 sequences are SGHNT and YYREEE (reference sequence). Trimming at V came to 6 bases and at J to 5 bases, leaving 8 bases not matched to a gene. Here the CDR3 reads CASNLAGEGETQYF. The CDR3 DNA reads as TGTGCCAGCAACTTAGCGGGAGAGGGGGAGACCCAGTACTTC.

The genes are TRBV4-1 and TRBJ2-5; D may be TRBD1 (5 bases). Germline V CDR1 and CDR2: MGHRA, YSYEKL. There are 16 residues in the CDR3. V lost 4 bases and J lost 5, with 20 bases in between. CDR3 in amino acids: CASSPRQFRVGETQYF. CDR3 sequence (DNA): TGCGCCAGCAGCCCACGACAGTTCAGGGTCGGCGAGACCCAGTACTTC.

This clonotype appeared many times. V is TRBV28 and J is TRBJ1-5; tentative D call: TRBD1 (6 bases). This CDR3 region has 13 residues. The germline V and J ends were trimmed by 4 bases and 4 bases, with 8 bases remaining between them. CDR1 and CDR2 from the germline V gene are MDHEN and SYDVKM. This CDR3 reads CASSWDTNQPQHF. The CDR3 bases are TGTGCCAGCAGTTGGGACACAAATCAGCCCCAGCATTTT. Full variable domain (remainder filled in from reference TRBV28 and TRBJ1-5): DVKVTQSSRYLVKRTGEKVFLECVQDMDHENMFWYRQDPGLGLRLIYFSYDVKMKEKGDIPEGYSVSREKKERFSLILESASTNQTSMYLCASSWDTNQPQHFGDGTRLSIL.